The 23 T cell receptor beta chains below come from one sample, sequenced in a study of beta chain features in type 1 diabetes. Every bit of the isolated RNA underwent reverse transcription, so sequencing read expressed TCRB transcripts. Assay: immunoSEQ multiplex PCR; the TCRdb copy retains only in-frame clones and omits some. The sample carries about 360,000 clones, about 12% recorded once. Sequencing was carried out using naive CD4+ T cells from blood. Receptors originate from a man aged 18 to 30 in good health.

V is TRBV7-2 and J is TRBJ2-7, with TRBD2 identical over 11 bases. Germline loops: CDR1 SGHTA, CDR2 FQGNSA. Trimming removed 4 bases from V and 2 bases from J; junction bases left unmatched: 7. This CDR3 spans 16 amino acids. CDR3 nucleotides: TGTGCCAGCAGCTCGTCGGGACTAGCGGCTCCCTACGAGCAGTACTTC. Its translation: CASSSSGLAAPYEQYF.

The V call is TRBV28, the J call TRBJ2-2; D perhaps matches TRBD1 (5 bases). The CDR3 covers 15 residues. Trimming removed 6 bases at V and 0 bases at J, with 11 bases between. Germline CDR1 MDHEN, CDR2 SYDVKM. This CDR3 reads CASRHDSTNTGELFF. As DNA, the CDR3 is TGTGCCAGCAGACACGACAGTACGAACACCGGGGAGCTGTTTTTT.

This clone was observed a few times. The chain links TRBV6-1 to TRBJ2-7, with 7 bases matching TRBD1. This CDR3 is 11 amino acids long. CDR1 MNHNS and CDR2 SASEGT come from the germline V gene. With 8 bases clipped from V and 6 bases from J, the junction kept 4 bases outside the gene matches. This CDR3 reads CASRTGIEQYF. The CDR3 DNA sequence: TGTGCCAGCCGGACAGGTATCGAGCAGTACTTC.

The chain joins TRBV4-2 to TRBJ2-3, with a weak D call TRBD1 (6 bases). Trimming shortened V by 4 bases and J by 2 bases, and 22 bases separated the two germline ends. Germline CDR1 is LGHNA and CDR2 is YNFKEQ. The CDR3 is 18 residues long. The CDR3 DNA is TGTGCCAGCAGCCGTAGTACCGGGACAAGGGCCTCCACAGATACGCAGTATTTT. Its protein product is CASSRSTGTRASTDTQYF.

V and J are TRBV29-1 and TRBJ1-1; D might be TRBD1 (6 bases). The germline CDR1 and CDR2 sequences are SQVTM and ANQGSEA. This CDR3 is built from 12 residues. The CDR3 loop is CRLGAGNTEAFF. The CDR3 DNA follows: TGCAGATTGGGGGCAGGGAACACTGAAGCTTTCTTT.

This clone was picked up a small number of times. V is TRBV28 and J is TRBJ2-1, with 10 bases fitting TRBD2. The CDR3 runs to 14 residues. Germline V gene sequence: CDR1 MDHEN, CDR2 SYDVKM. The ends lost 8 bases at V and 9 bases at J; junction bases unmatched: 10. CDR3 coding DNA: TGTGCCAGCCCTCCTCGAGCGGGGGGGGGTGAGCAGTTCTTC. Protein: CASPPRAGGGEQFF. Based on the CDR3 plus reference TRBV28 and TRBJ2-1, the full variable domain is DVKVTQSSRYLVKRTGEKVFLECVQDMDHENMFWYRQDPGLGLRLIYFSYDVKMKEKGDIPEGYSVSREKKERFSLILESASTNQTSMYLCASPPRAGGGEQFFGPGTRLTVL.

This clone was counted a few times. The chain joins TRBV2 to TRBJ2-7, with 10 bases identical to TRBD1. The CDR3 spans 15 residues. Trimming took 1 base from V and 3 from J; bases not matched to a gene: 3. CDR1 is SNHLY, CDR2 FYNNEI, per germline. In nucleotides, the CDR3 is TGTGCCAGCAGTGAAGGCTGGACAGGGGGCTACGAGCAGTACTTC. This gives the protein CASSEGWTGGYEQYF. The whole variable domain, filled in from reference TRBV2 and TRBJ2-7, reads EPEVTQTPSHQVTQMGQEVILRCVPISNHLYFYWYRQILGQKVEFLVSFYNNEISEKSEIFDDQFSVERPDGSNFTLKIRSTKLEDSAMYFCASSEGWTGGYEQYFGPGTRLTVT.

The chain is built from TRBV7-8 and TRBJ2-1, with a tentative D call TRBD2 (6 bases). CDR1 is SGHVS and CDR2 is FQNEAQ in the germline V gene. Trimming stripped 5 bases from V and 6 bases from J, with 17 bases between. The CDR3 runs 15 residues. Written as DNA, the CDR3 is TGTGCCAGCAGCCGAGAGCGGGTGATAATCAATGAGCAGTTCTTC. This gives the protein CASSRERVIINEQFF.

This clone was seen a handful of times. The chain employs TRBV25-1 and TRBJ1-6; 7 bases are a match to TRBD1. Trimming cost V 6 bases and J 10 bases; bases outside gene matches: 6. CDR3 size: 13 residues. The germline V gene has CDR1 MGHDK and CDR2 SYGVNS. The CDR3 here is CASRIQGSSPLHF. The CDR3 region has the DNA TGTGCCAGCAGGATACAGGGGAGCTCACCCCTCCACTTT. Based on the CDR3 plus reference TRBV25-1 and TRBJ1-6, the full variable domain is EADIYQTPRYLVIGTGKKITLECSQTMGHDKMYWYQQDPGMELHLIHYSYGVNSTEKGDLSSESTVSRIRTEHFPLTLESARPSHTSQYLCASRIQGSSPLHFGNGTRLTVT.

The rearrangement joins TRBV10-2 to TRBJ1-2; 7 nucleotides line up with TRBD1. CDR3 length equals 12 residues. The junction had 4 bases not matched to a gene; V was cut back by 10 bases and J by 2 bases. Per the germline V gene, CDR1 is WSHSY and CDR2 is SAAADI. The CDR3 spells CATKTGNYGYTF. In DNA form, the CDR3 reads TGCGCCACAAAGACAGGGAACTATGGCTACACCTTC.

This clone showed up just a few times. CDR3 sequence: CASSGNSGGDTQYF. Written as DNA, the CDR3 is TGCGCCAGCAGCGGTAATAGCGGGGGAGATACGCAGTATTTT. The chain carries TRBV5-1 and TRBJ2-3; TRBD2 matches 9 bases. The CDR3 has 14 residues. The V gene end was trimmed by 4 bases and the J gene end by 5 bases; junction bases not matched to a gene: 5. Germline loops: CDR1 SGHRS, CDR2 YFSETQ. Drawing the rest from reference TRBV5-1 and TRBJ2-3, the complete variable domain is KAGVTQTPRYLIKTRGQQVTLSCSPISGHRSVSWYQQTPGQGLQFLFEYFSETQRNKGNFPGRFSGRQFSNSRSEMNVSTLELGDSALYLCASSGNSGGDTQYFGPGTRLTVL.

V is TRBV15 and J is TRBJ2-4; 7 bases fit TRBD2. CDR1 is LNHNV and CDR2 is YYDKDF in the germline V gene (reference sequence). Trimming took 0 bases from V and 0 from J; bases not matched to a gene: 23. This CDR3 has 23 amino acids. CDR3 sequence: CATSRDGAAIGRLGVLAKNIQYF. CDR3 DNA: TGTGCCACCAGCAGAGATGGGGCTGCAATCGGGAGGCTGGGGGTACTAGCCAAAAACATTCAGTACTTC.

This clone was counted a few times. J is TRBJ2-1 and V is TRBV29-1, with 9 bases that match TRBD1. V was clipped by 6 bases and J by 2 bases; unmatched bases: 14. Looked up from germline, CDR1 is SQVTM and CDR2 is ANQGSEA. The CDR3 has 17 residues. The CDR3 DNA sequence: TGCAGCGTAGATACCGGGACAGGGTTTACTACCTACAATGAGCAGTTCTTC. Translation: CSVDTGTGFTTYNEQFF.

This clone was counted between two and nine times. The rearrangement joins TRBV6-6 to TRBJ2-2, with 8 bases that match TRBD1. Trimming cost V 10 bases and J 0 bases; bases outside gene matches: 4. The CDR3 covers 14 residues. Germline loops: CDR1 MNHNY, CDR2 SVGAGI (reference sequence). CDR3 DNA sequence: TGTGCCATACTCAGGGGGCCGAACACCGGGGAGCTGTTTTTT. Its protein is CAILRGPNTGELFF.

This clone was counted only a few times. The chain couples TRBV4-3 to TRBJ1-1; D is perhaps TRBD1 (5 bases). This CDR3 contains 14 residues. V lost 3 bases, J lost 1 base, and 9 bases lay in between. Germline CDR1 is LGHNA and CDR2 is YSLEER. The CDR3 is CASSQVTANTEAFF. The CDR3 nucleotides read TGCGCCAGCAGCCAGGTGACAGCGAACACTGAAGCTTTCTTT.

The rearrangement uses TRBV6-5 and TRBJ2-7; the D gene is possibly TRBD1 (6 bases). V was clipped by 6 bases and J by 4 bases, with 13 bases between them. CDR1 is MNHEY and CDR2 is SVGAGI in the germline V gene. This CDR3 region has 13 residues. The CDR3 coding sequence is TGTGCCAGCAGCCGCCTCAGGGGATACGAGCAGTACTTC. Residues: CASSRLRGYEQYF.

There are a few counts of this clone. The chain links TRBV10-3 to TRBJ2-1, with TRBD2 matching over 7 bases. The ends lost 9 bases at V and 5 bases at J; junction bases unmatched: 13. The germline CDR1 and CDR2 sequences are ENHRY and SYGVKD. This CDR3 has 15 residues. The CDR3 DNA reads as TGTGCCATGTCGAGCGCGGGAGAGGTGAACAATGAGCAGTTCTTC. As protein: CAMSSAGEVNNEQFF.

In its sample, this clone was seen a few times. J is TRBJ1-4 and V is TRBV19; TRBD1 matches at 8 bases. Trimming cost V 5 bases and J 6 bases; bases outside gene matches: 8. This CDR3 comprises 15 residues. Germline V gene data show CDR1 as LNHDA and CDR2 as SQIVND (reference sequence). The CDR3 region is CASSSDRGTDEKLFF. CDR3 DNA: TGTGCCAGTAGTTCCGACAGGGGAACGGATGAAAAACTGTTTTTT.

The chain combines TRBV29-1 with TRBJ2-5; TRBD1 aligns across 9 bases. The CDR3 runs 13 residues. With 6 bases clipped from V and 0 bases from J, the junction kept 2 bases outside the gene matches. Germline CDR1 and CDR2: SQVTM and ANQGSEA. CDR3 bases: TGCAGCGTCCGGACAGGGGACCAAGAGACCCAGTACTTC. Encoded protein: CSVRTGDQETQYF.

This clone occurred a few times. The chain employs TRBV28 and TRBJ2-5; 11 nucleotides line up with TRBD2. The germline CDR1 and CDR2 sequences are MDHEN and SYDVKM. The CDR3 has 14 residues. V dropped 7 bases and J dropped 7; count of bases not matched to a gene: 8. The CDR3, as DNA: TGTGCCAGCACCCAGGGGGGGACTAGCGGGACCCAGTACTTC. This sequence encodes CASTQGGTSGTQYF.

This sequence joins TRBV30 and TRBJ2-2, with 7 bases lining up with TRBD1. CDR1 is GTSNPN and CDR2 is SVGIG in the germline V gene (reference sequence). The J segment lost 1 base and the V segment lost 3 bases, leaving 2 bases of the junction unmatched. The CDR3 is 14 residues long. The chain's CDR3 is CAWRGTVNTGELFF. The CDR3 DNA is TGTGCCTGGAGGGGGACAGTGAACACCGGGGAGCTGTTTTTT.

The V gene is TRBV30, the J gene TRBJ2-2; possible D gene TRBD1, 5 bases. From germline, CDR1 is GTSNPN and CDR2 SVGIG (reference sequence). This CDR3 is built from 14 residues. V was shortened by 1 base and J by 5 bases, with 11 bases between the two germline ends. CDR3 region: CAWSGGGRTGELFF. The CDR3 nucleotides read TGTGCCTGGAGTGGGGGCGGTCGAACCGGGGAGCTGTTTTTT.

This clone has just a few counts. The chain uses TRBV5-4 and TRBJ2-7; weak D call: TRBD1 (5 bases). The germline V gene has CDR1 SGHNT and CDR2 YYREEE (reference sequence). Trimming took 4 bases from V and 9 from J, leaving 17 bases between them. The CDR3 is made up of 13 amino acids. The CDR3 DNA reads TGTGCCAGCAGCCTGCAGGGTTCGGCAGGGCAGTACTTC. This gives the protein CASSLQGSAGQYF.